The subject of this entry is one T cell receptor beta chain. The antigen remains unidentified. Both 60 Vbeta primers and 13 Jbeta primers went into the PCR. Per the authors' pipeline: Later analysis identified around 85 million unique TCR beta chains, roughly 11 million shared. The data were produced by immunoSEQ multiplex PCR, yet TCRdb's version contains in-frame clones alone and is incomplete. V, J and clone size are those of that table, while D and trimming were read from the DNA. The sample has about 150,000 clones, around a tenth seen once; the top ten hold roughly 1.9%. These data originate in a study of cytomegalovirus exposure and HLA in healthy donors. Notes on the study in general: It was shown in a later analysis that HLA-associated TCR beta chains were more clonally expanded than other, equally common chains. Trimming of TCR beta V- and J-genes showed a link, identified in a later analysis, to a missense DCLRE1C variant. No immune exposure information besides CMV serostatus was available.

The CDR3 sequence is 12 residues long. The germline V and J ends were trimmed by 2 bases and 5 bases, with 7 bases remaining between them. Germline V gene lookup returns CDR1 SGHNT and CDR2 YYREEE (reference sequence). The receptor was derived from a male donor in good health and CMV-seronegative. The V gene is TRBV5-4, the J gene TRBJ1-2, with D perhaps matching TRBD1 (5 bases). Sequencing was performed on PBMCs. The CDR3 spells CASSLPGYGYTF. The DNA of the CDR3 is TGTGCCAGCAGCTTACCAGGGTATGGCTACACCTTC. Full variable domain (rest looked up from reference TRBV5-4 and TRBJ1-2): ETGVTQSPTHLIKTRGQQVTLRCSSQSGHNTVSWYQQALGQGPQFIFQYYREEENGRGNFPPRFSGLQFPNYSSELNVNALELDDSALYLCASSLPGYGYTFGSGTRLTVV.